The rows below give T cell receptor beta chains drawn from one sample of a study of shared clonotypes between healthy human individuals. The data were produced by immunoSEQ multiplex PCR, yet TCRdb's version contains in-frame clones alone and is incomplete. The sample comprises over a million clones, more than 95% of which are singletons, and 1% to 1.5% rests with the top ten. Sample: naive CD4+ T cells sorted from blood. These receptors came from a young man in good health. CDR3s include the opening cysteine and the closing phenylalanine or tryptophan. Each record gives: clone size, J gene, D gene, V gene, CDR3 DNA, CDR3 protein. A D gene is named only where the DNA matches it firmly. Clone size is stated in some rows and not others, as once, few, many or a class when expanded.

. | TRBJ2-3 | . | TRBV18 | TGTGCCAGCTCACGTGGTAGCGGAAACACAGATACGCAGTATTTT | CASSRGSGNTDTQYF
. | TRBJ1-2 | . | TRBV14 | TGTGCCAGCAGCCAAGAAGGTGGCCCATATGGCTACACCTTC | CASSQEGGPYGYTF
. | TRBJ2-1 | TRBD2 | TRBV19 | TGTGCCAGTAGTATAGAGGGCGGGAGGAGCTACAATGAGCAGTTCTTC | CASSIEGGRSYNEQFF
. | TRBJ2-3 | . | TRBV11-3 | TGTGCCAGCAGCACTCGACACCCTGGTACGCAGTATTTT | CASSTRHPGTQYF
. | TRBJ1-2 | TRBD1 | TRBV18 | TGTGCCAGCTCACCTGGGACAGGGTGGCATGGCTACACCTTC | CASSPGTGWHGYTF
. | TRBJ1-5 | TRBD1 | TRBV19 | TGTGCCAGTAGTATATTTCCCGACAGGGGCAATCAGCCCCAGCATTTT | CASSIFPDRGNQPQHF
. | TRBJ2-7 | . | TRBV28 | TGTGCCAGCAGTTTACCCCGTGGTCAGGGCGAGCAGTACTTC | CASSLPRGQGEQYF
. | TRBJ2-1 | . | TRBV7-2 | TGTGCCAGCAGCCCACCGACAGTGAACAATGAGCAGTTCTTC | CASSPPTVNNEQFF
. | TRBJ2-7 | . | TRBV5-4 | TGTGCCAGCAGCCCCGGGGGCCTAACCTACGAGCAGTACTTC | CASSPGGLTYEQYF
. | TRBJ1-1 | . | TRBV5-4 | TGTGCCAGCAGTTCCGGGGGGCGAGAAATGAACACTGAAGCTTTCTTT | CASSSGGREMNTEAFF
. | TRBJ2-1 | TRBD1 | TRBV9 | TGTGCCAGCAGCGTATGGGCCCGGGACAGGGGGGCCTCGGGGAGGTTCCGGAATGAGCAGTTCTTC | CASSVWARDRGASGRFRNEQFF
. | TRBJ2-5 | . | TRBV11-3 | TGTGCCAGCAGCTTGAGTACCCGCGAGACCCAGTACTTC | CASSLSTRETQYF
once | TRBJ1-2 | TRBD1 | TRBV5-4 | TGTGCCAGCAGCTTGACAGGGGGAGATGGCTACACCTTC | CASSLTGGDGYTF
. | TRBJ2-7 | . | TRBV10-3 | TGTGCCACTTCAACGGGTGGATACGAGCAGTACTTC | CATSTGGYEQYF
once | TRBJ1-3 | . | TRBV18 | TGTGCCAGCTCACCCTATAGCCGGGACGGTGGAAACACCATATATTTT | CASSPYSRDGGNTIYF
. | TRBJ1-5 | TRBD1 | TRBV18 | TGTGCCAGCTCACTGACAAATCCCGGGACAGGGATCGGTCAGCCCCAGCATTTT | CASSLTNPGTGIGQPQHF
. | TRBJ2-5 | . | TRBV25-1 | TGTGCCAGCAGTGAATTTCCGGGCCAGAGGGAAGAGACCCAGTACTTC | CASSEFPGQREETQYF
. | TRBJ1-5 | . | TRBV28 | TGTGCCAGCAGTTTATGGATCGGAAGGGGGGACCAGCCCCAGCATTTT | CASSLWIGRGDQPQHF
. | TRBJ2-4 | TRBD2 | TRBV5-1 | TGCGCCAGCAGCGGCGGACTAGCGGGAGGGCCTCCCGCCAAAAACATTCAGTACTTC | CASSGGLAGGPPAKNIQYF
. | TRBJ1-3 | . | TRBV7-8 | TGTGCCAGCAGCCCACAAAGGGGGGGAAACACCATATATTTT | CASSPQRGGNTIYF
. | TRBJ2-5 | . | TRBV5-1 | TGCGCCAGCAGCCGATTGGTCCGGGAGACCCAGTACTTC | CASSRLVRETQYF
. | TRBJ1-2 | TRBD1 | TRBV27 | TGTGCCAGCAGGACACAGGGGGGGAACAACTATGGCTACACCTTC | CASRTQGGNNYGYTF
. | TRBJ2-3 | TRBD2 | TRBV15 | TGTGCCACCAGCAGGGGACTAGCGGCGCTCACAGATACGCAGTATTTT | CATSRGLAALTDTQYF